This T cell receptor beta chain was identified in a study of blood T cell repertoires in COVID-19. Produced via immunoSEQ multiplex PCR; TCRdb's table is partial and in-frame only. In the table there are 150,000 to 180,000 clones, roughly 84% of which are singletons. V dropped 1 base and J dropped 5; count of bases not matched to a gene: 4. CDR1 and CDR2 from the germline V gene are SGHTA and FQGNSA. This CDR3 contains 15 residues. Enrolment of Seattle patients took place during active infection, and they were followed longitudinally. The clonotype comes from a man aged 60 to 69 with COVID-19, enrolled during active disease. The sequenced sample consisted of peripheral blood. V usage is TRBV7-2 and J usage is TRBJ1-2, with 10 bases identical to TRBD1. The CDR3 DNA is TGTGCCAGCAGCTTAGACGGGACAGGGGTATATGGCTACACCTTC. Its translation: CASSLDGTGVYGYTF.